This is a list of T cell receptor beta chains from one sample in a study of T cell responses to AZD1222 COVID-19 vaccine. Using immunoSEQ multiplex PCR, the repertoire was profiled, and TCRdb retains in-frame clones only, with some absent. The sample has about 79,000 clones; 92% are singletons. Sequencing used peripheral blood, obtained on day 0 of MenACWY control vaccination. These receptors were obtained from an adult in good health. CDR3s include the opening cysteine and the closing phenylalanine or tryptophan. A D gene is named only where the DNA matches it firmly. Clone size is given for some rows only: seen once, a few or many times, or a class if the clone is expanded.

v_call: TRBV6-5; d_call: TRBD1; cdr3_length: 13; clone_size: NA; j_call: TRBJ1-5; cdr3_nt: TGTGCCAGCAGCGACAGGGGGAATCAGCCCCAGCATTTT; cdr3_aa: CASSDRGNQPQHF
v_call: TRBV5-1; d_call: NA; cdr3_length: 14; clone_size: NA; j_call: TRBJ1-6; cdr3_nt: TGCGCCAGCAGCCTCGCGCTCACTAATTCACCCCTCCACTTT; cdr3_aa: CASSLALTNSPLHF
v_call: TRBV29-1; d_call: NA; cdr3_length: 11; clone_size: NA; j_call: TRBJ1-1; cdr3_nt: TGCAGCGTTGGTGTGAACACTGAAGCTTTCTTT; cdr3_aa: CSVGVNTEAFF
v_call: TRBV7-7; d_call: NA; cdr3_length: 14; clone_size: NA; j_call: TRBJ2-5; cdr3_nt: TGTGCCAGCAGCTTAGAGCCTAACCAAGAGACCCAGTACTTC; cdr3_aa: CASSLEPNQETQYF
v_call: TRBV4-1; d_call: NA; cdr3_length: 17; clone_size: NA; j_call: TRBJ1-1; cdr3_nt: TGCGCCAGCAGCCAATTGGAGGGTGTAAATCTGGACACTGAAGCTTTCTTT; cdr3_aa: CASSQLEGVNLDTEAFF
v_call: TRBV19; d_call: NA; cdr3_length: 15; clone_size: NA; j_call: TRBJ1-1; cdr3_nt: TGTGCCAGTAGTGCTCCGGGACAACTGAACACTGAAGCTTTCTTT; cdr3_aa: CASSAPGQLNTEAFF
v_call: TRBV6-2/TRBV6-3; d_call: NA; cdr3_length: 14; clone_size: NA; j_call: TRBJ1-1; cdr3_nt: TGTGCCAGCAGTTATCAGAGGAGGGACACTGAAGCTTTCTTT; cdr3_aa: CASSYQRRDTEAFF
v_call: TRBV11-2; d_call: NA; cdr3_length: 13; clone_size: NA; j_call: TRBJ2-7; cdr3_nt: TGTGCCAGCAGCACTACTTGGGAATACGAGCAGTACTTC; cdr3_aa: CASSTTWEYEQYF
v_call: TRBV5-1; d_call: TRBD1; cdr3_length: 16; clone_size: NA; j_call: TRBJ2-5; cdr3_nt: TGCGCCAGCAGCCCCGGGACAGGGGGATACCAAGAGACCCAGTACTTC; cdr3_aa: CASSPGTGGYQETQYF
v_call: TRBV11-2; d_call: NA; cdr3_length: 17; clone_size: NA; j_call: TRBJ2-1; cdr3_nt: TGTGCCAGCAGCTTATTCCGAACGGACCCAATTTACAATGAGCAGTTCTTC; cdr3_aa: CASSLFRTDPIYNEQFF
v_call: TRBV19; d_call: NA; cdr3_length: 14; clone_size: NA; j_call: TRBJ2-7; cdr3_nt: TGTGCCAGTAGTTCAAGGGCGGGTTCCTACGAGCAGTACTTC; cdr3_aa: CASSSRAGSYEQYF
v_call: TRBV7-2; d_call: NA; cdr3_length: 12; clone_size: NA; j_call: TRBJ1-2; cdr3_nt: TGTGCCAGCAGCTTAGTCAGGGGTGGCTACACCTTC; cdr3_aa: CASSLVRGGYTF
v_call: TRBV10-1; d_call: TRBD1; cdr3_length: 15; clone_size: NA; j_call: TRBJ2-7; cdr3_nt: TGCGCCAGCAGTGAGTCGGGACAGGGGCTCGGCGAGCAGTACTTC; cdr3_aa: CASSESGQGLGEQYF
v_call: TRBV30; d_call: NA; cdr3_length: 12; clone_size: NA; j_call: TRBJ1-4; cdr3_nt: TGTGCCTGGAGTGTACTGGGCGAAAAACTGTTTTTT; cdr3_aa: CAWSVLGEKLFF
v_call: TRBV27; d_call: TRBD1; cdr3_length: 16; clone_size: NA; j_call: TRBJ1-5; cdr3_nt: TGTGCCAGCAGTTTTGCGACAGGGAGGGTTAGGCAGCCCCAGCATTTT; cdr3_aa: CASSFATGRVRQPQHF
v_call: TRBV6-1; d_call: NA; cdr3_length: 14; clone_size: NA; j_call: TRBJ1-1; cdr3_nt: TGTGCCAGCCGTGTAGCAGGTTTGAACACTGAAGCTTTCTTT; cdr3_aa: CASRVAGLNTEAFF
v_call: TRBV24-1; d_call: TRBD1; cdr3_length: 15; clone_size: NA; j_call: TRBJ1-4; cdr3_nt: TGTGCCACCAAAGACCAGGGGGCGCCTAATGAAAAACTGTTTTTT; cdr3_aa: CATKDQGAPNEKLFF
v_call: TRBV19; d_call: TRBD1; cdr3_length: 13; clone_size: once; j_call: TRBJ2-7; cdr3_nt: TGTGCCAGTAGCGAACAGGGGGCCTACGAGCAGTACTTC; cdr3_aa: CASSEQGAYEQYF
v_call: TRBV5-1; d_call: NA; cdr3_length: 13; clone_size: NA; j_call: TRBJ1-6; cdr3_nt: TGCGCCAGCAGCTTGGGCGGGTATTCACCCCTCCACTTT; cdr3_aa: CASSLGGYSPLHF
v_call: TRBV7-8; d_call: NA; cdr3_length: 13; clone_size: once; j_call: TRBJ1-1; cdr3_nt: TGTGCCAGCAGCTCCGCGGCGGACACTGAAGCTTTCTTT; cdr3_aa: CASSSAADTEAFF
v_call: TRBV9; d_call: TRBD1; cdr3_length: 15; clone_size: NA; j_call: TRBJ1-1; cdr3_nt: TGTGCCAGCAGCGCCGACCAGGGGGCGAACACTGAAGCTTTCTTT; cdr3_aa: CASSADQGANTEAFF
v_call: TRBV3-1/TRBV3-2; d_call: NA; cdr3_length: 15; clone_size: NA; j_call: TRBJ1-6; cdr3_nt: TGTGCCAGCAGTCAACAGGGACTCGATAATTCACCCCTCCACTTT; cdr3_aa: CASSQQGLDNSPLHF
v_call: TRBV14; d_call: NA; cdr3_length: 13; clone_size: NA; j_call: TRBJ1-1; cdr3_nt: TGTGCCAGCAGCCAAGTAGGGTTCCGGGAAGCTTTCTTT; cdr3_aa: CASSQVGFREAFF
v_call: TRBV6-2/TRBV6-3; d_call: NA; cdr3_length: 14; clone_size: NA; j_call: TRBJ1-4; cdr3_nt: TGTGCCAGCAGTTACCAGCTTCGGGCTGAAAAACTGTTTTTT; cdr3_aa: CASSYQLRAEKLFF
v_call: TRBV6-2/TRBV6-3; d_call: TRBD1; cdr3_length: 14; clone_size: NA; j_call: TRBJ2-7; cdr3_nt: TGTGCCAGCAGTTACGCAACAGGGGGAGGCGAGCAGTACTTC; cdr3_aa: CASSYATGGGEQYF
v_call: TRBV9; d_call: TRBD2; cdr3_length: 16; clone_size: NA; j_call: TRBJ2-3; cdr3_nt: TGTGCCAGCAGCCCGAGACTAGCGGGAGGTGTAGATACGCAGTATTTT; cdr3_aa: CASSPRLAGGVDTQYF
v_call: TRBV27; d_call: NA; cdr3_length: 15; clone_size: NA; j_call: TRBJ2-3; cdr3_nt: TGTGCCAGCAGTTTTATAGGCGGTAGCACAGATACGCAGTATTTT; cdr3_aa: CASSFIGGSTDTQYF
v_call: TRBV5-4; d_call: NA; cdr3_length: 16; clone_size: NA; j_call: TRBJ2-3; cdr3_nt: TGTGCCAGCAGCTTGGTCCCAGGGGAGGTGACAGATACGCAGTATTTT; cdr3_aa: CASSLVPGEVTDTQYF
v_call: TRBV19; d_call: TRBD1; cdr3_length: 15; clone_size: NA; j_call: TRBJ2-7; cdr3_nt: TGTGCCAGTAGTATTAAGGGGACAGGGCACTACGAGCAGTACTTC; cdr3_aa: CASSIKGTGHYEQYF
v_call: TRBV10-2; d_call: NA; cdr3_length: 13; clone_size: NA; j_call: TRBJ2-7; cdr3_nt: TGCGCCAGCGGGCCGGGACCTTCCTACGAGCAGTACTTC; cdr3_aa: CASGPGPSYEQYF
v_call: TRBV25-1; d_call: TRBD1; cdr3_length: 12; clone_size: few; j_call: TRBJ1-2; cdr3_nt: TGTGCCAGTAAACAGGGGGACACTGGCTACACCTTC; cdr3_aa: CASKQGDTGYTF
v_call: TRBV24-1; d_call: TRBD1; cdr3_length: 16; clone_size: NA; j_call: TRBJ2-1; cdr3_nt: TGTGCCACCAGTGACTGGAGACAGGGGGTTTACAATGAGCAGTTCTTC; cdr3_aa: CATSDWRQGVYNEQFF
v_call: TRBV5-1; d_call: NA; cdr3_length: 14; clone_size: once; j_call: TRBJ1-5; cdr3_nt: TGCGCCAGCAGCTTGGACGGGGCGAATCAGCCCCAGCATTTT; cdr3_aa: CASSLDGANQPQHF
v_call: TRBV19; d_call: NA; cdr3_length: 12; clone_size: NA; j_call: TRBJ1-2; cdr3_nt: TGTGCCAGTACGGACAGAACCTATGGCTACACCTTC; cdr3_aa: CASTDRTYGYTF
v_call: TRBV7-9; d_call: NA; cdr3_length: 15; clone_size: NA; j_call: TRBJ2-2; cdr3_nt: TGTGCCAGCAGCCAGGGGAGACAGGCGGCCGGGGAGCTGTTTTTT; cdr3_aa: CASSQGRQAAGELFF
v_call: TRBV14; d_call: TRBD1; cdr3_length: 15; clone_size: NA; j_call: TRBJ2-3; cdr3_nt: TGTGCCAGCAGCCAGGAAGGACAGGGCCCAGATACGCAGTATTTT; cdr3_aa: CASSQEGQGPDTQYF
v_call: TRBV28; d_call: NA; cdr3_length: 12; clone_size: NA; j_call: TRBJ1-2; cdr3_nt: TGTGCCAGCCGGGGCAGATCTCATGGCTACACCTTC; cdr3_aa: CASRGRSHGYTF
v_call: TRBV3-1/TRBV3-2; d_call: NA; cdr3_length: 13; clone_size: NA; j_call: TRBJ2-7; cdr3_nt: TGTGCCAGCAGCCCCCGATCCGCCGGGGAGCAGTACTTC; cdr3_aa: CASSPRSAGEQYF
v_call: TRBV3-1/TRBV3-2; d_call: NA; cdr3_length: 16; clone_size: NA; j_call: TRBJ2-1; cdr3_nt: TGTGCCAGCAGCCAAGATGGGACGGAACCAAACAATGAGCAGTTCTTC; cdr3_aa: CASSQDGTEPNNEQFF
v_call: TRBV24-1; d_call: NA; cdr3_length: 16; clone_size: NA; j_call: TRBJ2-7; cdr3_nt: TGTGCCACCAGTGACCCCCCCGGGACGGAAGGCTACGAGCAGTACTTC; cdr3_aa: CATSDPPGTEGYEQYF
v_call: TRBV9; d_call: TRBD2; cdr3_length: 16; clone_size: NA; j_call: TRBJ2-7; cdr3_nt: TGTGCCAGCAGCCCGGGACTAGCGGGAAGCTCCTACGAGCAGTACTTC; cdr3_aa: CASSPGLAGSSYEQYF
v_call: TRBV18; d_call: NA; cdr3_length: 16; clone_size: NA; j_call: TRBJ1-6; cdr3_nt: TGTGCCAGCTCACCATTTAAAGGTCGGGGAGATTCACCCCTCCACTTT; cdr3_aa: CASSPFKGRGDSPLHF
v_call: TRBV18; d_call: NA; cdr3_length: 14; clone_size: NA; j_call: TRBJ1-6; cdr3_nt: TGTGCCAGCTCGCCCGGGACGAATAATTCACCCCTCCACTTT; cdr3_aa: CASSPGTNNSPLHF
v_call: TRBV6-1; d_call: NA; cdr3_length: 15; clone_size: NA; j_call: TRBJ2-2; cdr3_nt: TGTGCCAGCAGTGCAGCGGGACAGTATACCGGGGAGCTGTTTTTT; cdr3_aa: CASSAAGQYTGELFF
v_call: TRBV5-8; d_call: NA; cdr3_length: 14; clone_size: NA; j_call: TRBJ2-7; cdr3_nt: TGTGCCAGCAGCGAACAACTAGTCCACTACGAGCAGTACTTC; cdr3_aa: CASSEQLVHYEQYF
v_call: TRBV21-1; d_call: NA; cdr3_length: 16; clone_size: NA; j_call: TRBJ1-1; cdr3_nt: TGTGCCAGCAGCAAACCCACAGGGGCTCTATGCACTGAAGCTTTCTTT; cdr3_aa: CASSKPTGALCTEAFF
v_call: TRBV27; d_call: NA; cdr3_length: 12; clone_size: NA; j_call: TRBJ1-1; cdr3_nt: TGTGCCAGTTCCGGGGACGGGACTGAAGCTTTCTTT; cdr3_aa: CASSGDGTEAFF
v_call: TRBV18; d_call: TRBD1; cdr3_length: 14; clone_size: NA; j_call: TRBJ1-5; cdr3_nt: TGTGCCAGCTCACCGACAGGGGAGGATCAGCCCCAGCATTTT; cdr3_aa: CASSPTGEDQPQHF
v_call: TRBV6-2/TRBV6-3; d_call: NA; cdr3_length: 11; clone_size: NA; j_call: TRBJ2-7; cdr3_nt: TGTGCCAGCAGTCAAGTCTACGAGCAGTACTTC; cdr3_aa: CASSQVYEQYF
v_call: TRBV30; d_call: NA; cdr3_length: 14; clone_size: NA; j_call: TRBJ1-5; cdr3_nt: TGTGCCTGGAGTGTAGGGGGGGCGAATCAGCCCCAGCATTTT; cdr3_aa: CAWSVGGANQPQHF
v_call: TRBV29-1; d_call: NA; cdr3_length: 10; clone_size: NA; j_call: TRBJ1-2; cdr3_nt: TGCAGCGTTGGGGGAGGTGGCTACACCTTC; cdr3_aa: CSVGGGGYTF
v_call: TRBV2; d_call: NA; cdr3_length: 11; clone_size: few; j_call: TRBJ2-1; cdr3_nt: TGTGCCAGCAGTGCCGTTGATGAGCAGTTCTTC; cdr3_aa: CASSAVDEQFF
v_call: TRBV13; d_call: NA; cdr3_length: 14; clone_size: NA; j_call: TRBJ1-6; cdr3_nt: TGTGCCAGCAGCTCACAGGGTTATAATTCACCCCTCCACTTT; cdr3_aa: CASSSQGYNSPLHF
v_call: TRBV7-3; d_call: NA; cdr3_length: 14; clone_size: NA; j_call: TRBJ2-7; cdr3_nt: TGTGCCAGCAGCTTAACCCCCGGCCAGGACGAGCAGTACTTC; cdr3_aa: CASSLTPGQDEQYF